The 21 T cell receptor beta chains in this list originate from one sample, sequenced in a study of blood T cell repertoires in COVID-19. Clones were read by immunoSEQ multiplex PCR, and TCRdb kept only the in-frame ones, dropping some. The sample consists of under 250,000 clones, over 70% of them appearing once. The specimen sequenced was peripheral blood. The receptors come from a man aged 35 to 55 with active or convalescent COVID-19.

The chain employs TRBV19 and TRBJ1-5; D remains unclear. Per germline, CDR1 LNHDA and CDR2 SQIVND (reference sequence). With 6 bases removed from V and 2 bases from J, the gap between germline ends came to 11 bases. The CDR3 contains 14 residues. CDR3 DNA: TGTGCCAGTAGGGCTGGTGATGGCAATCAGCCCCAGCATTTT. Residues: CASRAGDGNQPQHF.

The chain recombines TRBV5-1 with TRBJ2-3, with 8 positions matching TRBD2. The germline V gene has CDR1 SGHRS and CDR2 YFSETQ. V was clipped by 2 bases and J by 3 bases; unmatched bases: 8. The CDR3 is 16 amino acids. CDR3 amino acids: CASSFTGTRRTDTQYF. The CDR3 DNA reads TGCGCCAGCAGCTTCACCGGGACTAGACGGACAGATACGCAGTATTTT.

This clone was found once. V gene TRBV9 combines with J gene TRBJ2-3; 7 bases line up with TRBD2. Germline CDR1 is SGDLS and CDR2 is YYNGEE. J was trimmed by 5 bases and V by 1 base; bases with no gene match: 4. This CDR3 has 14 residues. The CDR3 loop is CASSVSTSVDTQYF. The DNA of the CDR3 is TGTGCCAGCAGCGTATCAACTAGCGTAGATACGCAGTATTTT.

The V call is TRBV7-2, the J call TRBJ1-3; TRBD1 matches at 7 bases. Looked up from germline, CDR1 is SGHTA and CDR2 is FQGNSA. The junction had 3 bases not matched to a gene; V was cut back by 4 bases and J by 3 bases. The CDR3 loop spans 14 amino acids. The CDR3 coding sequence is TGTGCCAGCAGCTCAAGGGGGCTTGGAAACACCATATATTTT. Its translation: CASSSRGLGNTIYF.

This clone appeared a single time. The rearrangement joins TRBV5-4 to TRBJ2-7, with 8 nucleotides matching TRBD2. In germline, CDR1 is SGHNT, CDR2 YYREEE (reference sequence). The CDR3 is made up of 15 amino acids. V shed 0 bases and J 3 bases; nucleotides not matched to a gene: 5. The CDR3 loop is CASSLAAGGRYEQYF. For the CDR3, the DNA is TGTGCCAGCAGCTTGGCGGCGGGAGGCCGCTACGAGCAGTACTTC.

The chain carries TRBV4-2 and TRBJ1-3, with 8 bases identical to TRBD1. This CDR3 spans 15 amino acids. The J segment lost 4 bases and the V segment lost 4 bases, leaving 6 bases of the junction unmatched. CDR1 LGHNA and CDR2 YNFKEQ come from the germline V gene. The CDR3 DNA reads as TGTGCCAGCAGCCCACAGGGGGAATTGGGAAACACCATATATTTT. Encoded protein: CASSPQGELGNTIYF.

This chain links TRBV19 with TRBJ1-2; a weak D match, TRBD1 (5 bases). V was clipped by 2 bases and J by 4 bases, with 14 bases between them. The CDR3 extends over 15 amino acids. Germline V gene data show CDR1 as LNHDA and CDR2 as SQIVND (reference sequence). This CDR3 is CASSITGDSSYGYTF. The CDR3 coding sequence is TGTGCCAGTAGTATAACGGGGGACTCTAGCTATGGCTACACCTTC.

V is TRBV4-2 and J is TRBJ1-1; no reliable D call. This CDR3 is built from 13 residues. Trimming shortened V by 2 bases and J by 6 bases, and 10 bases separated the two germline ends. The germline CDR1 and CDR2 sequences are LGHNA and YNFKEQ. The CDR3 DNA is TGTGCCAGCAGCCAAACTAGCCCCCCTGAAGCTTTCTTT. Translation: CASSQTSPPEAFF.

The rearrangement joins TRBV4-3 to TRBJ1-4; a possible D gene is TRBD1 (5 bases). Germline CDR1 reads LGHNA; CDR2 reads YSLEER. V dropped 0 bases and J dropped 12 bases, with 20 bases sitting between them. This CDR3 is built from 16 residues. CDR3 sequence (DNA): TGCGCCAGCAGCCAAGAGAGCGGGACCCCGGGGGGACAACTGTTTTTT. It translates to CASSQESGTPGGQLFF.

This rearrangement joins TRBV19 to TRBJ2-1; 10 positions match TRBD2. The trim removed 3 bases at V and 6 bases at J, leaving 5 bases unmatched. The germline V gene encodes CDR1 LNHDA and CDR2 SQIVND (reference sequence). The CDR3 has 15 residues. CDR3 sequence: CASSIMSGRANEQFF. The CDR3 region has the DNA TGTGCCAGTAGTATCATGAGCGGGAGGGCCAATGAGCAGTTCTTC.

The chain has TRBV12-3 or TRBV12-4 and TRBJ2-1, with TRBD1 matching 9 bases. This CDR3 comprises 12 residues. V lost 6 bases and J lost 10; bases outside the gene matches: 4. CDR3 nucleotides: TGTGCCAGCAGCGGACAGGGGAGCGAGCAGTTCTTC. This codes for CASSGQGSEQFF.

The chain recombines TRBV5-1 with TRBJ1-6; the match to TRBD1 covers 11 bases. The CDR3 length is 15 residues. After removal of 4 bases from V and 7 bases from J, the junction contained 4 bases not matched to a gene. Germline-derived CDR1 and CDR2 are SGHRS and YFSETQ. In DNA, the CDR3 is TGCGCCAGCAGCCCGGGGACAGGGGGGAATTCACCCCTCCACTTT. Its translation: CASSPGTGGNSPLHF.

The V and J genes are TRBV5-4 and TRBJ2-1, with a tentative D call TRBD1 (6 bases). Per the germline V gene, CDR1 is SGHNT and CDR2 is YYREEE (reference sequence). Trimming pared 0 bases from V and 0 bases from J, leaving 13 bases between. The CDR3 is 17 residues long. The CDR3 nucleotides read TGTGCCAGCAGCTTGGGGACAGTAGTAAGCTCCTACAATGAGCAGTTCTTC. The encoded protein is CASSLGTVVSSYNEQFF.

The rearrangement joins TRBV3-1 (or the pseudogene TRBV3-2) to TRBJ1-6, with TRBD1 matching 8 bases. In germline, CDR1 is LGHDT, CDR2 YNNKEL (reference sequence). V was clipped by 4 bases and J by 9 bases; unmatched bases: 2. The CDR3 runs 13 residues. The CDR3 is CASSRTGSSPLHF. CDR3 coding DNA: TGTGCCAGCAGCCGGACAGGGAGTTCACCCCTCCACTTT.

V usage is TRBV5-1 and J usage is TRBJ1-1; 12 nucleotides line up with TRBD1. The CDR3 covers 17 residues. CDR1 and CDR2 from the germline V gene are SGHRS and YFSETQ. Trimming cost V 0 bases and J 0 bases; bases outside gene matches: 3. This chain's CDR3 is CASSLGGTGGMNTEAFF. In DNA form, the CDR3 reads TGCGCCAGCAGCTTGGGAGGGACAGGGGGCATGAACACTGAAGCTTTCTTT.

This clone was counted a few times. This chain links TRBV19 with TRBJ1-1; D is perhaps TRBD1 (5 bases). This CDR3 spans 13 amino acids. CDR1 LNHDA and CDR2 SQIVND come from the germline V gene (reference sequence). The V gene lost 6 bases and the J gene lost 7 bases, with 15 bases spanning the gap. In DNA form, the CDR3 reads TGTGCCAGTAGGGTGGCAGGGTACTTTGAAGCTTTCTTT. Its protein product is CASRVAGYFEAFF.

This chain connects TRBV30 to TRBJ1-5; D gene ambiguous. Trimming shortened V by 5 bases and J by 6 bases, and 11 bases separated the two germline ends. The CDR3 has 12 residues. Looked up from germline, CDR1 is GTSNPN and CDR2 is SVGIG (reference sequence). The CDR3 nucleotides read TGTGCCTGGGGACTGGTCGGTCAGCCCCAGCATTTT. This encodes CAWGLVGQPQHF.

The chain combines TRBV6-5 with TRBJ2-2; 9 nucleotides align to TRBD1. Germline-derived CDR1 and CDR2 are MNHEY and SVGAGI. V was clipped by 7 bases and J by 3 bases; unmatched bases: 3. The CDR3 contains 14 residues. The CDR3 spells CASKDRGDTGELFF. Here the CDR3 DNA reads TGTGCCAGCAAAGACAGGGGGGACACCGGGGAGCTGTTTTTT.

The table lists this clone with a count of one. The chain joins TRBV7-9 to TRBJ1-2; the match to TRBD1 covers 7 bases. V lost 5 bases and J lost 6; bases outside the gene matches: 9. CDR1 SEHNR and CDR2 FQNEAQ come from the germline V gene (reference sequence). This CDR3 comprises 14 residues. CDR3 nucleotide sequence: TGTGCCAGCAGCAGGACCGGGACAGCCGATGGCTACACCTTC. This sequence encodes CASSRTGTADGYTF.

The chain couples TRBV27 to TRBJ1-2; D gene unclear. Germline V gene sequence: CDR1 MNHEY, CDR2 SMNVEV (reference sequence). The CDR3 sequence is 14 residues long. The V end lost 1 base, the J end lost 7 bases, and 13 bases lay between the germline ends. CDR3 DNA sequence: TGTGCCAGCAGTTTATTCGCCGGTTCTTTTGGCTACACCTTC. Translating gives CASSLFAGSFGYTF.

J is TRBJ1-1 and V is TRBV29-1; possible D gene TRBD1, 5 bases. The CDR3 length is 13 residues. Looked up from germline, CDR1 is SQVTM and CDR2 is ANQGSEA. Trimming pared 7 bases from V and 3 bases from J, leaving 15 bases between. The CDR3 bases are TGCAGCGCGAAACAGGTAATAGACACTGAAGCTTTCTTT. Translation: CSAKQVIDTEAFF.